Listed below are T cell receptor beta chains from one sample, sequenced in a study of long-term antiretroviral therapy in people with HIV. Assay used: immunoSEQ multiplex PCR; TCRdb lists only in-frame clones, some missing. The sample shows 20,000 to 25,000 clones, approximately 80% of them seen only once. Sample: unsorted PBMCs, taken 0.3 years after starting antiretroviral therapy. Every receptor here comes from a man aged 45 to 65 with HIV. Each CDR3 is given with its conserved first and last residue. The D gene is left open where the match is weak. Size is stated for part of the rows, as once, few or many counts, or as a class when the clone is expanded.

j_call	d_call	v_call	clone_size	cdr3_nt	cdr3_aa
TRBJ2-2	TRBD1	TRBV10-3	NA	TGTGCCATCAGCAAGCTGGACAGGGGGCCGGCCGGGGAGCTGTTTTTT	CAISKLDRGPAGELFF
TRBJ2-7	NA	TRBV27	NA	TGTGCCAGCACCTCTAGGAACGAGCAGTACTTC	CASTSRNEQYF
TRBJ2-7	NA	TRBV25-1	NA	TGTGCCAGCAGTGAAAGATGGGGCACCTACTACGAGCAGTACTTC	CASSERWGTYYEQYF
TRBJ1-2	NA	TRBV28	NA	TGTGCCAGCAGTTTGCTGGTCTCCCAGGTGACTACGGACGGCTACACCTTC	CASSLLVSQVTTDGYTF
TRBJ1-6	NA	TRBV7-8	NA	TGTGCCAGCAGCCTGGACAGACCCTATAATTCACCCCTCCACTTT	CASSLDRPYNSPLHF
TRBJ2-7	NA	TRBV5-5	NA	TGTGCCAGCAGCCTTAACCAGGGAGCCTACGAGCAGTACTTC	CASSLNQGAYEQYF
TRBJ2-1	NA	TRBV18	NA	TGTGCCAGCTTCGACGGTGGGGGTGAGCAGTTCTTC	CASFDGGGEQFF
TRBJ2-1	NA	TRBV7-6	NA	TGTGCCAGCAGCTTAGCGCAGGGGAGCTCCTACAATGAGCAGTTCTTC	CASSLAQGSSYNEQFF
TRBJ2-5	NA	TRBV18	NA	TGTGCCAGCTCACCAAACAGGGAGCAAGAGACCCAGTACTTC	CASSPNREQETQYF
TRBJ1-1	NA	TRBV5-6	NA	TGTGCCAGCAGCACCGGCCCTCGTGGTACTGAAGCTTTCTTT	CASSTGPRGTEAFF
TRBJ1-1	NA	TRBV2	few	TGTGCCAGCAGTGAGCGGTCGGATAGAAACACTGAAGCTTTCTTT	CASSERSDRNTEAFF
TRBJ1-4	NA	TRBV25-1	NA	TGTGCCAGCAGTGAATGGGGGGGACCAACTAATGAAAAACTGTTTTTT	CASSEWGGPTNEKLFF
TRBJ2-2	NA	TRBV30	few	TGTGCCTGGAGCCGGGACTTCCCCACCGGGGAGCTGTTTTTT	CAWSRDFPTGELFF
TRBJ2-1	TRBD2	TRBV5-1	NA	TGCGCCAGCAGCTTCTTGGCTAGCGGGAGGGCCGGGAATGAGCAGTTCTTC	CASSFLASGRAGNEQFF
TRBJ2-7	NA	TRBV7-2	NA	TGTGCCAGCAGCGCGATGGGCCGGCGCTACGAGCAGTACTTC	CASSAMGRRYEQYF
TRBJ2-2	NA	TRBV5-1	NA	TGCGCCAGCAGCTTTGGCGGAGACACCGGGGAGCTGTTTTTT	CASSFGGDTGELFF
TRBJ2-2	NA	TRBV19	NA	TGTGCCAGTAGTATAGTGGGGGGTGTGAACGGGGAGCTGTTTTTT	CASSIVGGVNGELFF
TRBJ2-2	NA	TRBV28	NA	TGTGCCAGCAGTTTTTTTCTTGAAGTCTCCGGGGAGCTGTTTTTT	CASSFFLEVSGELFF
TRBJ2-3	NA	TRBV7-9	NA	TGTGCCAGCAGCCCACGGACAGCTGATACGCAGTATTTT	CASSPRTADTQYF
TRBJ1-6	NA	TRBV5-1	NA	TGCGCCAGCAGCTTGGGGGCAGGGAACTCACCCCTCCACTTT	CASSLGAGNSPLHF
TRBJ1-3	NA	TRBV6-5	NA	TGTGCCAGCAGTCCGACCAGGGATCCTGGAAACACCATATATTTT	CASSPTRDPGNTIYF
TRBJ1-5	NA	TRBV15	NA	TGTGCCACCAGCAGAGACAGGAACGAACAGCCCCAGCATTTT	CATSRDRNEQPQHF
TRBJ1-2	NA	TRBV28	NA	TGTGCCAGCAGTGATAGGTTGGGCTACACCTTC	CASSDRLGYTF
TRBJ2-2	NA	TRBV2	NA	TGTGCCAGCAGGAACCAAAACACCGGGGAGCTGTTTTTT	CASRNQNTGELFF
TRBJ1-2	NA	TRBV19	NA	TGTGCCAGTACTACAACTCGGGGGGCGACTAACTATGGCTACACCTTC	CASTTTRGATNYGYTF
TRBJ2-1	NA	TRBV5-4	NA	TGTGCCAGCAGCTTGGGACTAGGCTCCGGGTGGCAGTTCTTC	CASSLGLGSGWQFF
TRBJ1-4	NA	TRBV19	NA	TGTGCCAGTAGCCAGAGGAGCACTGAAAAACTGTTTTTT	CASSQRSTEKLFF
TRBJ2-7	TRBD1	TRBV12-5	NA	TGTGCTAGTGGTACTACAGGGGGCTTCTACGAGCAGTACTTC	CASGTTGGFYEQYF
TRBJ2-3	NA	TRBV2	NA	TGTGCCAGCACTGGACTCCAAGTTACCACAGATACGCAGTATTTT	CASTGLQVTTDTQYF
TRBJ1-2	TRBD1	TRBV5-1	few	TGCGCCAGCAGCTTGGTATTGGGGACAGATAACTATGGCTACACCTTC	CASSLVLGTDNYGYTF
TRBJ1-1	NA	TRBV6-1	NA	TGTGCCAGCAGTGGACCCAGGACGGGGATGAACACTGAAGCTTTCTTT	CASSGPRTGMNTEAFF
TRBJ1-3	NA	TRBV11-2	NA	TGTGCCAGCAGCGGAAACAGGGCGGCGGCTGGAAACACCATATATTTT	CASSGNRAAAGNTIYF
TRBJ2-3	NA	TRBV9	once	TGTGCCAGCAGTCGTTGGGGGAGTACAGATACGCAGTATTTT	CASSRWGSTDTQYF
TRBJ2-7	NA	TRBV11-3	once	TGTGCCAGCAGCCGGAGGGGGAGCTACGAGCAGTACTTC	CASSRRGSYEQYF
TRBJ2-2	NA	TRBV6-5	NA	TGTGCCAGCAGTTGGACCCTTCTCACCGGGGAGCTGTTTTTT	CASSWTLLTGELFF
TRBJ1-1	NA	TRBV7-9	NA	TGTGCCAGCAGCTGGGTCGGGGGCGATGCGACGAACACTGAAGCTTTCTTT	CASSWVGGDATNTEAFF
TRBJ2-3	NA	TRBV20-1	NA	TGCAGTGCCGAATCGGAAGATACGCAGTATTTT	CSAESEDTQYF
TRBJ2-2	NA	TRBV11-2	NA	TGTGCCAGCAGCTATGGACAGTCCCGCGGTGGGCTGTTTTTT	CASSYGQSRGGLFF
TRBJ2-1	NA	TRBV28	NA	TGTGCCAGCAGTTCCTTAGAGTGGTCCTACAATGAGCAGTTCTTC	CASSSLEWSYNEQFF
TRBJ2-5	NA	TRBV18	NA	TGTGCCAGCTCACCACCATCGATAGCTCTGGGGGAGACCCAGTACTTC	CASSPPSIALGETQYF
TRBJ2-2	TRBD1	TRBV5-8	NA	TGTGCCAGCAGCCTAGAGGGACAGCCGTGGGGCACCGGGGAGCTGTTTTTT	CASSLEGQPWGTGELFF
TRBJ2-1	TRBD2	TRBV19	NA	TGTGCCAGTAGTATAGCAGAACTAGCGGATTTCTACAATGAGCAGTTCTTC	CASSIAELADFYNEQFF
TRBJ1-6	NA	TRBV5-4	few	TGTGCCAGCAGCTTGGGAGGGACCGCCGATACACCCCTCCACTTT	CASSLGGTADTPLHF
TRBJ2-2	NA	TRBV29-1	NA	TGCAGCGTTAAACTGGGCAGGAACACCGGGGAGCTGTTTTTT	CSVKLGRNTGELFF
TRBJ1-1	NA	TRBV27	NA	TGTGCCAGCAGTTTGACAGGAGAGGCTTTCTTT	CASSLTGEAFF
TRBJ2-7	TRBD1	TRBV7-2	NA	TGTGCCAGCAGCTTCCGGGACAGGGAGGTGGGGGAGCAGTACTTC	CASSFRDREVGEQYF
TRBJ1-2	NA	TRBV28	once	TGTGCCAGCAGTTTTATGACAGGCCACACGGCCTATGGCTACACCTTC	CASSFMTGHTAYGYTF
TRBJ1-1	NA	TRBV14	NA	TGTGCCAGCAGCCAAGACCTACCAAGAACAGGGAACACTGAAGCTTTCTTT	CASSQDLPRTGNTEAFF
TRBJ2-7	TRBD1	TRBV6-6	NA	TGTGCCAGCAGCTCATACAGGGGCACACCCTACGAGCAGTACTTC	CASSSYRGTPYEQYF
TRBJ1-3	TRBD1	TRBV7-2	NA	TGTGCCAGCAGGTGGGACAGGGCTGGAAACACCATATATTTT	CASRWDRAGNTIYF
TRBJ1-2	TRBD1	TRBV7-9	NA	TGTGCCAGCAGCTCCGGGACAGGGATAGATGGCTACACCTTC	CASSSGTGIDGYTF
TRBJ2-1	NA	TRBV7-2	few	TGTGCCAGCAGCTTAAAGGGCCATGAGCAGTTCTTC	CASSLKGHEQFF
TRBJ1-5	NA	TRBV4-1	NA	TGCGCCAGCAGCCAAGATATCAGCAATCAGCCCCAGCATTTT	CASSQDISNQPQHF
TRBJ1-2	TRBD1	TRBV28	NA	TGTGCCAGCGGGGGGACAGCTTATGGCTACACCTTC	CASGGTAYGYTF
TRBJ1-1	TRBD1	TRBV28	NA	TGTGCCAGCAGTTCTCCCCCGGGACAGACGAACACTGAAGCTTTCTTT	CASSSPPGQTNTEAFF
TRBJ2-1	TRBD2	TRBV4-1	NA	TGCGCCAGCAGCCAGGATCGGACTAGGAACTCCTACAATGAGCAGTTCTTC	CASSQDRTRNSYNEQFF
TRBJ2-7	TRBD1	TRBV10-2	NA	TGCGCCAGCGGGCCCGGGACAGCCGTTGAGACCTACGAGCAGTACTTC	CASGPGTAVETYEQYF
TRBJ1-5	NA	TRBV6-1	NA	TGTGCCAGCAGTGTAAAAACAGCGAACAATCAGCCCCAGCATTTT	CASSVKTANNQPQHF
TRBJ2-7	NA	TRBV6-5	NA	TGTGCCAGCAGTTACTTGGCGGGAAGCTCCTACGAGCAGTACTTC	CASSYLAGSSYEQYF